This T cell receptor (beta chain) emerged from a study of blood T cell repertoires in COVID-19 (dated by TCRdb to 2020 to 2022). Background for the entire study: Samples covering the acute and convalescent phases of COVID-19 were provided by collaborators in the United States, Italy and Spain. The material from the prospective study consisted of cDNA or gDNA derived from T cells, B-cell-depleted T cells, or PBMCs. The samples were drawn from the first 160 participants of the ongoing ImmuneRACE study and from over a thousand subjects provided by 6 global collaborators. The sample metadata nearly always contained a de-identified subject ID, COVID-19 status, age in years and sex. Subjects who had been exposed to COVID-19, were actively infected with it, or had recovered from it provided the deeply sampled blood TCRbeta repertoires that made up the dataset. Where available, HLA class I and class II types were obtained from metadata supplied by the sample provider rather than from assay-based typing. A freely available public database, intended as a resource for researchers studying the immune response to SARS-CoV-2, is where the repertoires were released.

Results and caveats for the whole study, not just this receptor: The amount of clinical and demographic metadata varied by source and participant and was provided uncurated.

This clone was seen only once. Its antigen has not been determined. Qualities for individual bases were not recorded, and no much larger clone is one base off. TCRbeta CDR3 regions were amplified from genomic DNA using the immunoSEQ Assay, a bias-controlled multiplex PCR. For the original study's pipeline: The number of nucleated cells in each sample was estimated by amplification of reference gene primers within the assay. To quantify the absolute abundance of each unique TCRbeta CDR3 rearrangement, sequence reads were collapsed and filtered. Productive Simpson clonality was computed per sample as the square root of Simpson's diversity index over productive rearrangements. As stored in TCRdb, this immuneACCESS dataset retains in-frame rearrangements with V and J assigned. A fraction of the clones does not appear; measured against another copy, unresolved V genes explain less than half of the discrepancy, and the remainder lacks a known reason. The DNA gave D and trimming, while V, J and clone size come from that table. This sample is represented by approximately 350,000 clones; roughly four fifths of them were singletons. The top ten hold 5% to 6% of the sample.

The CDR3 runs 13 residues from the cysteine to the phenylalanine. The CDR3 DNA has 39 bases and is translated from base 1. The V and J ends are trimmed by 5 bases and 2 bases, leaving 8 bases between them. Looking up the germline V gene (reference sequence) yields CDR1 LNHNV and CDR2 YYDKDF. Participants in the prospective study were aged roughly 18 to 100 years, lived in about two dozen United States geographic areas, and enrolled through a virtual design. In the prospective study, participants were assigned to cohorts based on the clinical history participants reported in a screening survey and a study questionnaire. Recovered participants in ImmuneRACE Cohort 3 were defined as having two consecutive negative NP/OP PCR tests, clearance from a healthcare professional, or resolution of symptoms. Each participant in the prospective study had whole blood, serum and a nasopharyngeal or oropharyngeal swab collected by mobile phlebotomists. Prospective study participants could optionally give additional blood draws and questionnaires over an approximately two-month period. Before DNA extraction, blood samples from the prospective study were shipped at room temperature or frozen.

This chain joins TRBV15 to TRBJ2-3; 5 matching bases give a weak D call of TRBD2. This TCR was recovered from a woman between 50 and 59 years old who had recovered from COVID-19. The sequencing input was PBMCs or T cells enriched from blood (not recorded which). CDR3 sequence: CATSGDYTDTQYF. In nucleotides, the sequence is TGTGCCACCAGCGGTGACTACACAGATACGCAGTATTTT.